This TCR beta chain came from a study of T cell responses to AZD1222 COVID-19 vaccine. Study-wide results and caveats: Scientists sampled the repertoires only once the peak T cell response had passed. Breadth and depth of Spike-specific TCRs rose after two AZD1222 doses. Clonal diversity may have been underestimated, and the donors were mostly white British, with more females than males.

The germline CDR1 and CDR2 sequences are LNHDA and SQIVND (reference sequence). The CDR3 runs 17 residues. Trimming removed 2 bases from V and 0 bases from J, with 16 bases in between. In regard to this clone: Its specificity is unknown.

Sequencing used immunoSEQ multiplex PCR; TCRdb keeps in-frame clones, though not all of them. The repertoire includes about 150,000 clones, approximately 90% of them detected once, and 1.8% sits in the top ten. The rearrangement joins TRBV19 to TRBJ1-1; D not resolved. The sample here was peripheral blood, taken on day 0 of AZD1222 vaccination. The receptor was isolated from an adult in good health. The CDR3 coding sequence is TGTGCCAGTAGTATAAGGCTGCCAGCTTACTTGAACACTGAAGCTTTCTTT. Translation: CASSIRLPAYLNTEAFF.